The sample holds one count of the clone carrying this T cell receptor (beta chain). The CDR3 consists of 14 residues. Deletions cut 1 base from V and 7 bases from J, with 10 bases between. Looked up from germline, CDR1 is SGHVS and CDR2 is FQNEAQ. This entry belongs to a study of OX40 agonist ivuxolimab in advanced cancers. TCRdb's copy holds only in-frame clones and misses some; the assay was immunoSEQ multiplex PCR. The sample lists approximately 70,000 clones, 70% to 80% seen once, with 1.6% in the top ten. This chain connects TRBV7-8 to TRBJ2-2; D possibly matches TRBD1 or TRBD2 (5 bases each). The TCR was taken from an adult with an advanced solid tumor such as melanoma, head and neck, liver or kidney cancer. The sample here was CD4+ or CD8+ T cells sorted from blood, taken in a trial of the OX40 agonist ivuxolimab. In DNA form, the CDR3 reads TGTGCCAGCAGCTTAGTATGGGGGTACGGGGAGCTGTTTTTT. Encoded protein: CASSLVWGYGELFF.